This T cell receptor (beta chain) was found in a study of OX40 agonist ivuxolimab in advanced cancers. For the wider study: Ivuxolimab was a fully human IgG2 agonistic monoclonal antibody targeting the costimulatory receptor OX40 (CD134). Intravenous ivuxolimab was administered to patients every 2 weeks at six dose levels: 0.01, 0.1, 0.3, 1.5, 3 and 10 mg/kg. Three dose-escalation patients achieved partial responses, one with hepatocellular carcinoma and two with cutaneous melanoma. The dose-escalation cohort was around 83% male with a mean age of 60 years, ranging from 23 to 79. Prior anti-PD-1, anti-PD-L1 or anti-CTLA-4 therapy was permitted, and checkpoint inhibitors had been received by 30% to 40% of dose-escalation patients. The purpose of peripheral TCRbeta sequencing was to test whether ivuxolimab changed TCR sequence diversity and led to clonal T-cell expansion. Among the 50 to 55 dose-escalation patients, around 20 had hepatocellular carcinoma, roughly 15 melanoma, 9 renal cell carcinoma and 9 head and neck cancer. The paper reports the monotherapy dose-escalation portion (N of about 52 patients) of the phase I ivuxolimab trial. The study at large found these results: At doses of 0.1 to 3.0 mg/kg, clonal expansion of both CD4+ and CD8+ blood T cells was observed from baseline to week 6. The antigen specificity of the peripheral T cells that underwent clonal expansion was not determined. After ivuxolimab, more expanded clones were found on average in CD8+ T cells than in CD4+ T cells. Partial responders in the 0.1-3.0 mg/kg groups had among the lowest normalized peripheral clonal expansion, especially among CD8+ T cells. Low levels of normalized T-cell clonal expansion were also seen in some patients who did not respond.

V is cut by 2 bases and J by 4 bases, and the space between the germline ends is 11 bases. From a lookup of the germline V gene, CDR1 and CDR2 are SNHLY and FYNNEI. The CDR3 starts with the cysteine, ends with the phenylalanine, and has 14 residues. The only DNA kept is the CDR3, 42 bases in frame from the first base. As regards this clone: This clone's antigen is unknown. No base-level quality is on record; no much larger clone is a single base apart.

Patients with a history of autoimmune disease or receiving systemic immunosuppression were excluded from the trial. Peripheral blood for TCR sequencing was collected from all dose cohorts at baseline, on cycle 4 day 1, and on cycle 7 day 1. The samples were drawn from a first-in-human, open-label, multicenter phase I dose-escalation trial of ivuxolimab. Adults with locally advanced or metastatic melanoma, renal cell carcinoma, hepatocellular carcinoma or head and neck squamous cell carcinoma were enrolled in the trial. Before TCR sequencing, CD4+ T cells and CD8+ T cells from peripheral blood were sorted into separate populations. To sequence the TCRbeta CDR3 region, genomic DNA was isolated from the sorted cells. The immunoSEQ Assay was used for sequencing of TCRbeta CDR3 regions. TCRdb holds this immuneACCESS table with in-frame rearrangements only. Some clones are missing; in checked studies, unresolved V genes explain under half, and the rest has no known cause. The sample table records 75,000 to 100,000 clones; roughly 87% of these occur just once. In total, the top ten clones hold 0.5% of the sample.

Recombination joined TRBV2 with TRBJ1-1; tentative D gene TRBD1, with 6 bases matching. The TCR sequence derives from an adult with an advanced solid tumor such as melanoma, head and neck, liver or kidney cancer. This material consisted of CD4+ or CD8+ T cells sorted from blood, taken in a trial of the OX40 agonist ivuxolimab. The CDR3 protein is CASSELSGATEAFF. The nucleotide sequence is TGTGCCAGCAGTGAATTATCGGGGGCCACTGAAGCTTTCTTT.